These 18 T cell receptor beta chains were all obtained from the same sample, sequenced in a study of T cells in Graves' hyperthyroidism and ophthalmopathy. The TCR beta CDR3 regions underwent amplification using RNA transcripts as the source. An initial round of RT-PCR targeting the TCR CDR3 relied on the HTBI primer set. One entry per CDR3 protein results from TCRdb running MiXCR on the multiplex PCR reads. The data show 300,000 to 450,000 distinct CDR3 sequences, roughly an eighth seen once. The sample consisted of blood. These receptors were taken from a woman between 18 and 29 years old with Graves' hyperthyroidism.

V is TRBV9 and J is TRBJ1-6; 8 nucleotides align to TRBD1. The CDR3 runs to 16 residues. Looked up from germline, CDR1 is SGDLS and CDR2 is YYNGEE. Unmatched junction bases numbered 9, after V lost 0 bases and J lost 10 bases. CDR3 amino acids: CASSVGYDRGYSPLHF. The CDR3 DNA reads TGTGCCAGCAGCGTAGGTTACGACAGGGGTTACTCACCCCTCCACTTT.

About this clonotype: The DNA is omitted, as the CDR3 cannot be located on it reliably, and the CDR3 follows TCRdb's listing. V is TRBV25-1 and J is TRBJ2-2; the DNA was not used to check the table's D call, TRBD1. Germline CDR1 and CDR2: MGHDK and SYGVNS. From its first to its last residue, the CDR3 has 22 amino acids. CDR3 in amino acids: CASSEQATDTQYFGPGTGELFF.

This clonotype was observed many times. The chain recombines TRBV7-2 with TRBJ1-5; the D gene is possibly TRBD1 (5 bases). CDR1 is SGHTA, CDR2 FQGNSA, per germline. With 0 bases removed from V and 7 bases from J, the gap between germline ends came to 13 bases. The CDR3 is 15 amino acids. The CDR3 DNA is TGTGCCAGCAGCTTAGCGTCGGGGCGGGGACAGCCCCAGCATTTT. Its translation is CASSLASGRGQPQHF.

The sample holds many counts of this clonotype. DNA for the CDR3: TGTGCCAGCAGTTTAAACAGGGACACAGATACGCAGTATTTT. This sequence encodes CASSLNRDTDTQYF. The J gene is TRBJ2-3, the V gene TRBV6-1; the D gene is possibly TRBD1 (6 bases). The V end was cut by 5 bases, the J end by 2 bases, with 11 bases between. CDR1 is MNHNS, CDR2 SASEGT, per germline. CDR3 length: 14 residues.

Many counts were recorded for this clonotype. CDR3 in amino acids: CASSLSPSGELFF. As DNA, the CDR3 is TGCGCCAGCAGCTTGTCGCCGTCCGGGGAGCTGTTTTTT. The rearrangement uses TRBV5-1 and TRBJ2-2; D unresolved. CDR1 and CDR2 (germline): SGHRS, YFSETQ. CDR3 length equals 13 residues. V was pared by 1 base and J by 6 bases, with 7 bases between.

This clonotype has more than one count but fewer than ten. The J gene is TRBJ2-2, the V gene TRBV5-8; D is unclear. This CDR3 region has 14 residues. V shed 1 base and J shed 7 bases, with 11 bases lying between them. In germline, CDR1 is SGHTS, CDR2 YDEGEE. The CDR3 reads CASSLSERNGELFF. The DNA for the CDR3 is TGTGCCAGCAGCTTGTCGGAAAGGAACGGGGAGCTGTTTTTT.

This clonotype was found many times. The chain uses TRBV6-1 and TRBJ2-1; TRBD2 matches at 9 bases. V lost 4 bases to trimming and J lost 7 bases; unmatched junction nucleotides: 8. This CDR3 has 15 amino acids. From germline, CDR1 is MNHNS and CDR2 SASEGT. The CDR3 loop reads CASSAGLAGRNEQFF. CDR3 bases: TGTGCCAGCAGTGCGGGTCTAGCGGGGAGAAATGAGCAGTTCTTC.

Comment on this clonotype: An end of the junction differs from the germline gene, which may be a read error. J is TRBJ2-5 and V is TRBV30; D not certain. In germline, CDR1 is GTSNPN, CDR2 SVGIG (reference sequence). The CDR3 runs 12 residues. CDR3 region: CAWSNPAQTQCF. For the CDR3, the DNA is TGTGCCTGGAGCAACCCGGCTCAGACCCAGTGCTTC.

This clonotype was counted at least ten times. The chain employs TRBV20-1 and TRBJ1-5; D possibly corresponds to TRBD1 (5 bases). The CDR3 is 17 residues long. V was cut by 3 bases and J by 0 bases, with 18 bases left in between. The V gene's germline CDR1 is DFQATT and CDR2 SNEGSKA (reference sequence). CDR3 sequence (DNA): TGCAGTGCTAGGGGGACGGGCAGTCTTTATAGCAATCAGCCCCAGCATTTT. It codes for CSARGTGSLYSNQPQHF.

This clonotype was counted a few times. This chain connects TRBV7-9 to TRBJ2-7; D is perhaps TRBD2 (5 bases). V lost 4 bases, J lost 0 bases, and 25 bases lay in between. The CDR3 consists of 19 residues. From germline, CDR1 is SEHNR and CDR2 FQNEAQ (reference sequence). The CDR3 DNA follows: TGTGCCAGCAGCTCTTCTTCACTTGGACGGGGAATCCGCTCCTACGAGCAGTACTTC. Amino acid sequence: CASSSSSLGRGIRSYEQYF.

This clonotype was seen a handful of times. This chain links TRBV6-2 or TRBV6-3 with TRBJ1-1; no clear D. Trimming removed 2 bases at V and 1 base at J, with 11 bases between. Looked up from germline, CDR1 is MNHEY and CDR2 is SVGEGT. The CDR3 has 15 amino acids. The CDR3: CASSYDRAPNTEAFF. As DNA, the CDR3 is TGTGCCAGCAGTTACGACCGGGCGCCGAACACTGAAGCTTTCTTT.

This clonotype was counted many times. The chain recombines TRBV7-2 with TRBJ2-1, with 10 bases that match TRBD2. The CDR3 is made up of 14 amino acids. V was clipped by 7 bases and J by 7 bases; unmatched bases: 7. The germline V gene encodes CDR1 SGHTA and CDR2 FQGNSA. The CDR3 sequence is CASKPGLASNEQFF. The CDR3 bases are TGTGCCAGCAAGCCGGGACTAGCGTCGAATGAGCAGTTCTTC.

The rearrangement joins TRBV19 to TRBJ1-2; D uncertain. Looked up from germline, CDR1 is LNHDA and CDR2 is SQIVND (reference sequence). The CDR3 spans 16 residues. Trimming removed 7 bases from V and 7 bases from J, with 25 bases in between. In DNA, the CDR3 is TGTGCCAGTAAATATCAAAAGGACGCCACCTGGGGTGGCTACACCTTC. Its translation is CASKYQKDATWGGYTF.

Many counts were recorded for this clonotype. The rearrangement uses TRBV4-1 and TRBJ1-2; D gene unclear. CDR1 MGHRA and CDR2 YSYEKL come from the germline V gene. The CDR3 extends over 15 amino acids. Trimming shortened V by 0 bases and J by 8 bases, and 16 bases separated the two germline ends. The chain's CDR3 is CASSQEADGYGGYTF. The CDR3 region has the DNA TGCGCCAGCAGCCAAGAGGCAGACGGGTACGGAGGCTACACCTTC.

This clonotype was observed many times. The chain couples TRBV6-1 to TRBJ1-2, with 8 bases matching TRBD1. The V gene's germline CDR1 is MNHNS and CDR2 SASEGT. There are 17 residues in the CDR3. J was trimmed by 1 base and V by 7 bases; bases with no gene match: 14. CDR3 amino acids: CASNPLSGGQVNYGYTF. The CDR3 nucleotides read TGTGCCAGCAACCCGCTCTCGGGGGGACAGGTTAACTATGGCTACACCTTC.

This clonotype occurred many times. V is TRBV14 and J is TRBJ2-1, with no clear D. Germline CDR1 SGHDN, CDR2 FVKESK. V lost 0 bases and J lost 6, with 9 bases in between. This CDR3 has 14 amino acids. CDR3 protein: CASSQEWSSNEQFF. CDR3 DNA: TGTGCCAGCAGCCAAGAGTGGAGTTCCAATGAGCAGTTCTTC. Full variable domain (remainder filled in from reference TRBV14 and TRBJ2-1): EAGVTQFPSHSVIEKGQTVTLRCDPISGHDNLYWYRRVMGKEIKFLLHFVKESKQDESGMPNNRFLAERTGGTYSTLKVQPAELEDSGVYFCASSQEWSSNEQFFGPGTRLTVL.

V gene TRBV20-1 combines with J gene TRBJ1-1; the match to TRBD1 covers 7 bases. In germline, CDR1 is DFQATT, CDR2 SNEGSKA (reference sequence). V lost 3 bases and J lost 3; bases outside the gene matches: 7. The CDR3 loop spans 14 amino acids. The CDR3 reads CSASSGGSDTEAFF. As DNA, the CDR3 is TGCAGTGCTAGCTCAGGGGGATCAGACACTGAAGCTTTCTTT.

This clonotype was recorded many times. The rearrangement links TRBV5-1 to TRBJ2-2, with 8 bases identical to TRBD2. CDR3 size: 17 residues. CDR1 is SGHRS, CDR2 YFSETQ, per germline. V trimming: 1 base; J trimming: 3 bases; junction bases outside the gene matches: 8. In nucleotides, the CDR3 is TGCGCCAGCAGCTTGTACCGGGGGGGGCCGGACACCGGGGAGCTGTTTTTT. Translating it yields CASSLYRGGPDTGELFF. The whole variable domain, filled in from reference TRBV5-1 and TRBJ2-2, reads KAGVTQTPRYLIKTRGQQVTLSCSPISGHRSVSWYQQTPGQGLQFLFEYFSETQRNKGNFPGRFSGRQFSNSRSEMNVSTLELGDSALYLCASSLYRGGPDTGELFFGEGSRLTVL.